This passage covers 13 T cell receptor beta chains from one sample sequenced in a study of CD8 T cells in Susac syndrome. Random hexamers were used to reverse transcribe about 0.5 to 1 ug of RNA. TCRdb recomputed calls from the immunoSEQ multiplex PCR reads with MiXCR, one row per CDR3 protein. The data show 150,000 to 200,000 distinct CDR3 sequences, with around 92% seen just once and roughly 0.08% held by the top ten. Source material: CD4+ T cells from PBMCs. The origin of the receptors is a human donor in good health.

The table lists this clonotype with a count of one. The chain is built from TRBV6-5 and TRBJ2-5; 7 bases are a match to TRBD1. This CDR3 contains 14 residues. Germline CDR1 and CDR2: MNHEY and SVGAGI. J was trimmed by 4 bases and V by 5 bases; bases with no gene match: 7. CDR3 amino acids: CASSAQGNGETQYF. The CDR3 region has the DNA TGTGCCAGCAGTGCACAGGGGAATGGAGAGACCCAGTACTTC.

This clonotype has a single count. The genes are TRBV6-5 and TRBJ1-1; D gene unclear. Germline-derived CDR1 and CDR2 are MNHEY and SVGAGI. The ends were cut back, 2 bases at V and 4 bases at J, with 8 bases in the middle. The CDR3 is made up of 13 amino acids. CDR3 DNA: TGTGCCAGCAGTTACCGTCGGGGCACTGAAGCTTTCTTT. Residues: CASSYRRGTEAFF.

The chain combines TRBV3-1 with TRBJ1-5; D is unresolved. CDR1 is LGHDT and CDR2 is YNNKEL in the germline V gene (reference sequence). The CDR3 is made up of 13 amino acids. The V end was cut by 0 bases, the J end by 6 bases, with 6 bases between. The CDR3 DNA follows: TGTGCCAGCAGCCAAGATCAGGCTCAGCCCCAGCATTTT. Translation gives CASSQDQAQPQHF.

The J gene is TRBJ1-2, the V gene TRBV19; possible D gene TRBD1, 5 bases. The germline V gene encodes CDR1 LNHDA and CDR2 SQIVND (reference sequence). V was trimmed by 3 bases and J by 8 bases, leaving 16 bases between them. The CDR3 spans 14 residues. In nucleotides, the CDR3 is TGTGCCAGTAGTATGGACGGGACGGGCAGAGGCTACACCTTC. Translated: CASSMDGTGRGYTF.

J is TRBJ2-1 and V is TRBV10-1; the match to TRBD2 covers 14 bases. Germline V gives CDR1 WNHNN, CDR2 SYGVQD (reference sequence). The CDR3 sequence is 15 residues long. V trimming: 3 bases; J trimming: 7 bases; junction bases outside the gene matches: 2. The CDR3 nucleotides are TGCGCCAGCAGTGACCGGACTAGCGGGAGGAATGAGCAGTTCTTC. Protein sequence: CASSDRTSGRNEQFF.

This clonotype occurred once. The V and J genes are TRBV7-9 and TRBJ2-2; 8 nucleotides match TRBD2. V shed 4 bases, J shed 6 bases, and the junction held 10 bases outside the gene matches. CDR1 is SEHNR, CDR2 FQNEAQ, per germline (reference sequence). This CDR3 is built from 16 residues. The chain's CDR3 is CASSSSGGFGSGELFF. The CDR3 DNA reads as TGTGCCAGCAGCTCCTCGGGGGGGTTTGGATCCGGGGAGCTGTTTTTT.

The chain links TRBV7-2 to TRBJ2-7; no reliable D call. The CDR3 consists of 15 residues. Per the germline V gene, CDR1 is SGHTA and CDR2 is FQGNSA. The V and J ends lost 1 base and 0 bases respectively, with 10 bases between them. Here the CDR3 DNA reads TGTGCCAGCAGCTTAGGGTCCCTTATCTCCTACGAGCAGTACTTC. Residues: CASSLGSLISYEQYF. Variable domain in full (rest from reference TRBV7-2 and TRBJ2-7): GAGVSQSPSNKVTEKGKDVELRCDPISGHTALYWYRQSLGQGLEFLIYFQGNSAPDKSGLPSDRFSAERTGGSVSTLTIQRTQQEDSAVYLCASSLGSLISYEQYFGPGTRLTVT.

The J gene is TRBJ2-7, the V gene TRBV7-9; 7 nucleotides agree with TRBD1. The CDR3 totals 15 residues. The germline gives CDR1 SEHNR, CDR2 FQNEAQ (reference sequence). J lost 3 bases, V lost 1 base, and 6 bases had no gene match. CDR3 in amino acids: CASSLEGATIYEQYF. The CDR3, as DNA: TGTGCCAGCAGCTTAGAGGGGGCCACAATCTACGAGCAGTACTTC. The variable domain in full, with the rest retrieved from reference TRBV7-9 and TRBJ2-7, is DTGVSQNPRHKITKRGQNVTFRCDPISEHNRLYWYRQTLGQGPEFLTYFQNEAQLEKSRLLSDRFSAERPKGSFSTLEIQRTEQGDSAMYLCASSLEGATIYEQYFGPGTRLTVT.

V gene TRBV21-1 combines with J gene TRBJ1-1; TRBD1 was called by the table and not checked on the DNA. TRBV21-1 is annotated as a pseudogene. There are 13 residues in the CDR3. This CDR3 reads CASEDGTRQRAFF. The CDR3, as DNA: TGTGCCAGCGAAGACGGGACGAGGCAGAGGGCTTTCTTT.

J is TRBJ2-4 and V is TRBV7-2, with 12 positions matching TRBD1. The CDR3 is made up of 15 amino acids. After removal of 1 base from V and 6 bases from J, the junction contained 1 base not matched to a gene. Germline V lookup: CDR1 SGHTA, CDR2 FQGNSA. CDR3 coding DNA: TGTGCCAGCAGCTTAGGGGGACAGGGGGCAAACATTCAGTACTTC. This translates into CASSLGGQGANIQYF.

The genes are TRBV5-1 and TRBJ1-2; TRBD1 agrees at 8 bases. The germline V gene encodes CDR1 SGHRS and CDR2 YFSETQ. CDR3 size: 14 residues. V lost 4 bases to trimming and J lost 0 bases; unmatched junction nucleotides: 2. The CDR3 is CASSTTGANYGYTF. Here the CDR3 DNA reads TGCGCCAGCAGCACGACAGGGGCTAACTATGGCTACACCTTC.

The V gene is TRBV4-3, the J gene TRBJ1-1, with D perhaps TRBD1 (5 bases). Per the germline V gene, CDR1 is LGHNA and CDR2 is YSLEER. The CDR3 covers 13 residues. V lost 3 bases, J lost 10 bases, and 15 bases lay in between. CDR3 coding DNA: TGCGCCAGCAGCCACGTCCCTAATCAGGGAGCTTTCTTT. Amino acids: CASSHVPNQGAFF.

The J gene is TRBJ2-5, the V gene TRBV6-5, with D perhaps TRBD1 (5 bases). The germline CDR1 and CDR2 sequences are MNHEY and SVGAGI. V was pared by 0 bases and J by 4 bases, with 12 bases between. The CDR3 is made up of 15 amino acids. The CDR3 loop reads CASSYSFKGPETQYF. The DNA of the CDR3 is TGTGCCAGCAGTTACTCATTTAAGGGGCCAGAGACCCAGTACTTC.